In its sample, the clone carrying this TCR beta chain was seen once. The antigen is unknown. The CDR3 is 15 amino acids. V was cut by 2 bases and J by 0 bases, with 12 bases left in between. Germline CDR1 reads GTSNPN; CDR2 reads SVGIG (reference sequence). The sample comes from a study of T cells in localized non-small cell lung cancer. Findings of the study overall: Uninvolved adjacent lung showed peak T cell clonality, exceeding tumor. Sequencing covered just one tumor region, so heterogeneity cannot be ruled out. A raised T cell density in blood coincided with lengthier overall survival. Appearing in adjacent lung were a median about 60 of the top 100 tumor clones.

Sequenced by immunoSEQ multiplex PCR; TCRdb stores in-frame clones only, minus some. The table lists about 26,000 clones, around 85% of them singletons. The specimen was peripheral blood, collected before any cancer treatment. The gene calls are TRBV30 and TRBJ2-3; D is uncertain. The TCR comes from a female donor over 55 with stage II squamous cell lung carcinoma. CDR3 protein: CAWSKAAVSTDTQYF. For the CDR3, the DNA is TGTGCCTGGAGTAAGGCGGCAGTTAGCACAGATACGCAGTATTTT.